Following are 22 T cell receptor beta chains from one sample sequenced in a study of cytomegalovirus exposure and HLA in healthy donors. Clones were read by immunoSEQ multiplex PCR, and TCRdb kept only the in-frame ones, dropping some. The sample carries about 150,000 clones, 65% to 90% recorded once. Sequenced: PBMCs. All receptors come from a man aged 18 to 30 in good health and CMV-seropositive.

V usage is TRBV11-1 and J usage is TRBJ1-2; D gene uncertain. V was trimmed by 1 base and J by 4 bases, leaving 13 bases between them. The CDR3 sequence is 15 residues long. Germline loops: CDR1 SGHAT, CDR2 FQDESV (reference sequence). CDR3 in DNA: TGTGCCAGCAGCTTAGGGGTTGAGGTACCCTATGGCTACACCTTC. Protein product: CASSLGVEVPYGYTF.

The V gene is TRBV6-6, the J gene TRBJ2-3, with D perhaps matching TRBD1 (5 bases). Germline V lookup: CDR1 MNHNY, CDR2 SVGAGI (reference sequence). The CDR3 is 14 residues long. V was trimmed by 5 bases and J by 0 bases, leaving 9 bases between them. The CDR3 DNA reads as TGTGCCAGCAGTCCCAGGGTTAGCACAGATACGCAGTATTTT. This gives the protein CASSPRVSTDTQYF.

This chain connects TRBV11-3 to TRBJ2-1, with 15 bases identical to TRBD2. The germline V gene encodes CDR1 SGHNT and CDR2 YENEEA. The CDR3 totals 16 residues. Trimming at V came to 5 bases and at J to 4 bases, leaving 3 bases not matched to a gene. CDR3 nucleotides: TGTGCCAGCAGCCGGGGACTAGCGGGAGGTTACAATGAGCAGTTCTTC. Amino acid sequence: CASSRGLAGGYNEQFF.

The genes are TRBV21-1 and TRBJ2-3; the DNA was not compared with TRBD2, the D call given in the table. TRBV21-1 is shown as a pseudogene. The CDR3 runs to 15 residues. In DNA, the CDR3 is TGTGCCAGCCCAAAGGGGGGGCAGGGAACAGATACGCAGTATTTT. Amino acid sequence: CASPKGGQGTDTQYF.

This clone has just a few counts. The chain joins TRBV7-2 to TRBJ2-5, with 9 positions matching TRBD2. V was clipped by 2 bases and J by 5 bases; unmatched bases: 6. Germline V lookup: CDR1 SGHTA, CDR2 FQGNSA. This CDR3 is 15 amino acids long. CDR3 amino acids: CASSLSLAGTETQYF. The DNA of the CDR3 is TGTGCCAGCAGCTTATCCCTAGCGGGAACCGAGACCCAGTACTTC.

This clone was recorded many times. The chain couples TRBV4-2 to TRBJ2-7; possible D gene TRBD1, 5 bases. The CDR3 is made up of 13 amino acids. V lost 1 base to trimming and J lost 6 bases, with 10 bases between them. Germline values: CDR1 LGHNA, CDR2 YNFKEQ. The CDR3 sequence: CASSQGRVAEQYF. CDR3 nucleotides: TGTGCCAGCAGCCAAGGCAGGGTTGCCGAGCAGTACTTC.

The V and J genes are TRBV4-3 and TRBJ2-1, with 14 bases identical to TRBD2. J gave up 8 bases and V 0 bases, and 6 bases lay outside the gene matches. In germline, CDR1 is LGHNA, CDR2 YSLEER. The CDR3 totals 17 residues. CDR3 loop: CASSQDRRTSGGHEQFF. The CDR3 DNA reads as TGCGCCAGCAGCCAAGATCGGAGGACTAGCGGGGGGCATGAGCAGTTCTTC.

This chain connects TRBV5-1 to TRBJ2-5; 7 nucleotides agree with TRBD2. Germline CDR1 and CDR2: SGHRS and YFSETQ. Trimming took 0 bases from V and 0 from J; bases not matched to a gene: 5. The CDR3 runs 16 residues. DNA for the CDR3: TGCGCCAGCAGCTTGGCCGAGGGAGGGTACCAAGAGACCCAGTACTTC. It codes for CASSLAEGGYQETQYF. The full variable domain, completed using reference TRBV5-1 and TRBJ2-5, is KAGVTQTPRYLIKTRGQQVTLSCSPISGHRSVSWYQQTPGQGLQFLFEYFSETQRNKGNFPGRFSGRQFSNSRSEMNVSTLELGDSALYLCASSLAEGGYQETQYFGPGTRLLVL.

This clone was recorded a few times. This chain connects TRBV7-8 to TRBJ2-7; 8 bases align to TRBD1. CDR3 size: 14 residues. With 5 bases clipped from V and 2 bases from J, the junction kept 5 bases outside the gene matches. CDR1 SGHVS and CDR2 FQNEAQ come from the germline V gene. CDR3 coding DNA: TGTGCCAGCAGCGAAGACAGGGGCCCCTACGAGCAGTACTTC. Its protein is CASSEDRGPYEQYF.

The CDR3, as DNA: TGTGCCAGCTCACCGGAGGCGAACCAATTCTATGGCTACACCTTC. Translated, it gives CASSPEANQFYGYTF. V usage is TRBV18 and J usage is TRBJ1-2; D unclear. The CDR3 covers 15 residues. Trimming took off 3 bases at V and 4 bases at J, with 15 bases between the two ends. Per the germline V gene, CDR1 is KGHSH and CDR2 is LQKENI.

The chain employs TRBV9 and TRBJ1-4; unclear D gene. Germline V CDR1 and CDR2: SGDLS, YYNGEE. V was cut by 2 bases and J by 3 bases, with 17 bases left in between. This CDR3 is 17 amino acids long. The CDR3 sequence is CASSVTPALSANEKLFF. CDR3 bases: TGTGCCAGCAGCGTCACCCCCGCCCTCTCAGCTAATGAAAAACTGTTTTTT.

The genes are TRBV7-9 and TRBJ1-1; the D is unclear. Trimming pared 5 bases from V and 4 bases from J, leaving 2 bases between. From germline, CDR1 is SEHNR and CDR2 FQNEAQ (reference sequence). The CDR3 has 10 residues. The CDR3 nucleotides are TGTGCCAGCAGCCTCACTGAAGCTTTCTTT. Amino acid sequence: CASSLTEAFF. Based on the CDR3 plus reference TRBV7-9 and TRBJ1-1, the full variable domain is DTGVSQNPRHKITKRGQNVTFRCDPISEHNRLYWYRQTLGQGPEFLTYFQNEAQLEKSRLLSDRFSAERPKGSFSTLEIQRTEQGDSAMYLCASSLTEAFFGQGTRLTVV.

The chain has TRBV7-8 and TRBJ1-5; tentative D call: TRBD1 (5 bases). There are 17 residues in the CDR3. Germline CDR1 is SGHVS and CDR2 is FQNEAQ. Trimming left V 5 bases short and J 4 bases short, with 21 bases between. CDR3 sequence (DNA): TGTGCCAGCAGCCCTCAGCGGGGGATTTCCCATAATCAGCCCCAGCATTTT. Translation: CASSPQRGISHNQPQHF.

The V and J genes are TRBV7-2 and TRBJ2-1, with 14 bases aligning to TRBD2. With 5 bases clipped from V and 9 bases from J, the junction kept 9 bases outside the gene matches. This CDR3 is 16 amino acids long. Germline-derived CDR1 and CDR2 are SGHTA and FQGNSA. The CDR3 DNA sequence: TGTGCCAGCAGCAAAGAGACTAGCGGGGGGGCCTTTGAGCAGTTCTTC. Its protein is CASSKETSGGAFEQFF. Full variable domain (rest looked up from reference TRBV7-2 and TRBJ2-1): GAGVSQSPSNKVTEKGKDVELRCDPISGHTALYWYRQSLGQGLEFLIYFQGNSAPDKSGLPSDRFSAERTGGSVSTLTIQRTQQEDSAVYLCASSKETSGGAFEQFFGPGTRLTVL.

The chain is built from TRBV6-6 and TRBJ2-3, with TRBD1 matching 9 bases. CDR1 is MNHNY, CDR2 SVGAGI, per germline (reference sequence). The length of the CDR3 is 15 residues. With 2 bases clipped from V and 4 bases from J, the junction kept 4 bases outside the gene matches. The CDR3 here is CASSYRGQGPDTQYF. In nucleotides, the CDR3 is TGTGCCAGCAGTTACCGGGGACAGGGACCAGATACGCAGTATTTT.

The rearrangement uses TRBV5-1 and TRBJ1-2, with D unclear. The CDR3 covers 16 residues. The ends were cut back, 4 bases at V and 2 bases at J, with 18 bases in the middle. Germline V gene sequence: CDR1 SGHRS, CDR2 YFSETQ. For the CDR3, the DNA is TGCGCCAGCAGCGATCAACCCACGGGGTACAACTATGGCTACACCTTC. It codes for CASSDQPTGYNYGYTF.

This clone is a singleton in its sample. The chain carries TRBV29-1 and TRBJ2-7; TRBD1 is a possible D gene (5 bases). The CDR3 extends over 15 amino acids. In germline, CDR1 is SQVTM, CDR2 ANQGSEA. V was shortened by 2 bases and J by 0 bases, with 14 bases between the two germline ends. CDR3 DNA sequence: TGCAGCGTTGAACCGACAGAAAAGAGCTCCTACGAGCAGTACTTC. Residues: CSVEPTEKSSYEQYF.

This clone came up a few times. The genes are TRBV25-1 and TRBJ2-5; 8 bases line up with TRBD2. Germline trimming cut 2 bases from V and 2 bases from J; bases unmatched to any gene: 4. Germline V gives CDR1 MGHDK, CDR2 SYGVNS. The CDR3 covers 15 residues. The CDR3 loop is CASSEPTSGQETQYF. The CDR3 DNA reads as TGTGCCAGCAGTGAACCTACTAGCGGACAAGAGACCCAGTACTTC.

The gene calls are TRBV2 and TRBJ2-3, with 15 bases aligning to TRBD2. Germline V gene lookup returns CDR1 SNHLY and CDR2 FYNNEI. V shed 4 bases, J shed 4 bases, and the junction held 6 bases outside the gene matches. There are 17 residues in the CDR3. The CDR3 DNA sequence: TGTGCCAGCAGTGTAGGACTAGCGGGGGGGCCGGCAGATACGCAGTATTTT. This sequence encodes CASSVGLAGGPADTQYF.

The chain uses TRBV2 and TRBJ2-5; D might be TRBD2 (6 bases). V was shortened by 5 bases and J by 4 bases, with 17 bases between the two germline ends. Germline V gene data show CDR1 as SNHLY and CDR2 as FYNNEI. This CDR3 is built from 15 residues. CDR3 amino acids: CASSLAGRSGETQYF. In nucleotides, the CDR3 is TGTGCCAGCAGTCTCGCGGGACGGTCTGGAGAGACCCAGTACTTC.

Concerning this clone: Other DNA sequences in this specimen translate into the identical CDR3. This chain links TRBV13 with TRBJ2-7, with D possibly matching TRBD1 (6 bases). V dropped 0 bases and J dropped 2 bases, with 8 bases sitting between them. This CDR3 region has 14 residues. Germline CDR1 is PRHDT and CDR2 is FYEKMQ (reference sequence). CDR3 region: CASSLGQGAYEQYF. CDR3 nucleotides: TGTGCCAGCAGCTTAGGACAGGGAGCCTACGAGCAGTACTTC.

V gene TRBV15 combines with J gene TRBJ1-4; 10 nucleotides align to TRBD1. Trimming at V came to 5 bases and at J to 7 bases, leaving 13 bases not matched to a gene. CDR3 length: 17 residues. Germline V gene lookup returns CDR1 LNHNV and CDR2 YYDKDF (reference sequence). CDR3 sequence reads: CATSPVGRTGGSEKLFF. In DNA form, the CDR3 reads TGTGCCACCAGCCCCGTAGGAAGGACAGGGGGAAGTGAAAAACTGTTTTTT.